This TCR beta chain was found in a study of esophageal squamous cell carcinoma under preoperative chemotherapy. The length of the CDR3 is 15 residues. Germline-derived CDR1 and CDR2 are SGHTA and FQGTGA. The germline V and J ends were trimmed by 1 base and 7 bases, with 11 bases remaining between them. This clonotype has only a few counts. Antigen: not known. Time point defined: after preoperative PTX-NDP chemotherapy. Patients received paclitaxel-nedaplatin as preoperative chemotherapy before surgery. General study findings and limits: Chemotherapy was followed by significantly higher TCR diversity in peripheral T cells only, not tumor-infiltrating lymphocytes. Post-treatment tumor-infiltrating lymphocytes appeared partly derived from peripheral T cells migrating into the tumor.

Each CDR3 protein is one row after TCRdb ran MiXCR on the PCR reads. The data contain around 34,000 distinct CDR3 sequences, 40% to 60% of them singletons. The chain uses TRBV7-3 and TRBJ1-6; D uncertain. Sampling was carried out from a patient given preoperative chemotherapy. The source of this sequence is a human donor with esophageal squamous cell carcinoma. The donor label of this sample is uncertain. This chain's CDR3 is CASSLSSGPNSPLHF. The CDR3 coding sequence is TGTGCCAGCAGCTTAAGTTCAGGTCCGAATTCACCCCTCCACTTT.